The source of this T cell receptor beta chain is a study of immune heterogeneity within non-small cell lung tumors. Study-wide results and caveats: Individual patients mostly differed in their high-frequency T-cell receptor beta clonotypes.

Template material for each sample was around 630 ng of bulk tumor genomic DNA. Multiple biopsies spaced far apart were taken from each primary tumor during surgery. Enrolled patients presented with newly diagnosed, previously untreated non-small cell lung cancer and underwent curative surgery. Amplifying TCR beta CDR3 involved multiplex PCR carried out with 32 V and 13 J primers. TCRdb reanalysed the multiplex PCR reads using MiXCR and keeps one entry per CDR3 protein. This sample has several thousand distinct CDR3 sequences, with roughly 15% found just once. J lost 4 bases, V lost 5 bases, and 4 bases had no gene match. This CDR3 has 15 amino acids. Germline values: CDR1 SGDLS, CDR2 YYNGEE. Judged by abundance, this clonotype is large. Its antigen is unidentified.

The sample consisted of lung tumor tissue. The TCR comes from a middle-aged man with non-small cell lung cancer. The chain carries TRBV9 and TRBJ1-3; 12 nucleotides align to TRBD1. CDR3 nucleotides: TGTGCCAGCAGGTTCGGGACAGGGGGCGGAAACACCATATATTTT. Translation gives CASRFGTGGGNTIYF.